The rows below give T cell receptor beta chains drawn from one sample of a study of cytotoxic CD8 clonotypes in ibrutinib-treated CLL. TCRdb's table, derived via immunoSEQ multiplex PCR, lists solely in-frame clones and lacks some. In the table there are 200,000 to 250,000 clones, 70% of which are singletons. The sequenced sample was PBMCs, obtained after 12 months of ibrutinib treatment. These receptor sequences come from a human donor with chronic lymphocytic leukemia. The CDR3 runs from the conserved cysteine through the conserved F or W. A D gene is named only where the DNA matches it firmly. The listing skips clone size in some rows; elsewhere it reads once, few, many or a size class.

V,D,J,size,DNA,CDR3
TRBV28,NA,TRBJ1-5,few,TGTGCCAGCAGTTTGCTGAGCAATCAGCCCCAGCATTTT,CASSLLSNQPQHF
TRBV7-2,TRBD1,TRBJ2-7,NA,TGTGCCAGCAGCTTAGGACAGGGGGCTTACGAGCAGTACTTC,CASSLGQGAYEQYF
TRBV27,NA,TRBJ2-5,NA,TGTGCCAGCGGTGAACAGGGACGAGAGACCCAGTACTTC,CASGEQGRETQYF
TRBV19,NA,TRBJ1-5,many,TGTGCCAGTAGTATCCGCTCGGTGGGGGCTCGGAATCAGCCCCAGCATTTT,CASSIRSVGARNQPQHF
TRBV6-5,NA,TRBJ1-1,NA,TGTGCCAGCAGCCCCGCGGGTAGGGAGGCTTTCTTT,CASSPAGREAFF
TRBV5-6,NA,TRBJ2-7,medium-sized,TGTGCCAGCAGCTTGGACAGGTTTGCCTACGAGCAGTACTTC,CASSLDRFAYEQYF
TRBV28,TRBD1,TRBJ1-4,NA,TGTGCCAGCAGAGGGACAGAAAATGAAAAACTGTTTTTT,CASRGTENEKLFF
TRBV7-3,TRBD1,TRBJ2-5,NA,TGTGCCAGCAGCCGGGACAGGGGAGGAGAGACCCAGTACTTC,CASSRDRGGETQYF
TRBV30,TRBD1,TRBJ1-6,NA,TGTGCCTGGAGCGCCACAGGGGGCCCCCTCCACTTT,CAWSATGGPLHF
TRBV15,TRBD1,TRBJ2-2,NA,TGTGCCACCAGCAAATATACAGGGGCGAACACCGGGGAGCTGTTTTTT,CATSKYTGANTGELFF
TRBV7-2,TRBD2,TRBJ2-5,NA,TGTGCCAGCAGCTTAGTCCCCTTAGCGGGAGAGACCCAGTACTTC,CASSLVPLAGETQYF
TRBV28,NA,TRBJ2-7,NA,TGTGCCAGCAGGTCGTCGAGTTACGAGCAGTACTTC,CASRSSSYEQYF
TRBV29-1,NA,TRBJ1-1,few,TGCAGCGTTGCTTGGGGCACTGAAGCTTTCTTT,CSVAWGTEAFF
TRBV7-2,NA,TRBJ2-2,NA,TGTGCCAGCAGCTTAGTCTTGGGCACCGGGGAGCTGTTTTTT,CASSLVLGTGELFF
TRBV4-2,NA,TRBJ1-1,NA,TGTGCCAGCAGCTCAACCCTTAGTGAAGCTTTCTTT,CASSSTLSEAFF
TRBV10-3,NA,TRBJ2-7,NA,TGTGCCATCTTAGGGCTGCCTCGGGGCGAGCAGTACTTC,CAILGLPRGEQYF
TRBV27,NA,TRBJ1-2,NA,TGTGCCAGCAGGGGGGGGGTCTGGGGCAACTATGGCTACACCTTC,CASRGGVWGNYGYTF
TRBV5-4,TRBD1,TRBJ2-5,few,TGTGCCAGCAGCTTTTTGGACAGGGGGCGAGAGACCCAGTACTTC,CASSFLDRGRETQYF
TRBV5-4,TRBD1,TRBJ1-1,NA,TGTGCCAGCAGCCTGAACAGGGGTCCCACTGAAGCTTTCTTT,CASSLNRGPTEAFF
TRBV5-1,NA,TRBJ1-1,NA,TGCGCCAGCAGCGATCCCGGAGAGGCGCACACTGAAGCTTTCTTT,CASSDPGEAHTEAFF
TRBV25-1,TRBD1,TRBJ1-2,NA,TGTGCCAGCAGTGAAGGACAGGGGGCGGCAGGCTACACCTTC,CASSEGQGAAGYTF
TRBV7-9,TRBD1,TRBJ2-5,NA,TGTGCCAGCAGCTTTAACAGGGGCCAGACCCAGTACTTC,CASSFNRGQTQYF
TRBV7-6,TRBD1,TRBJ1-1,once,TGTGCCAGCAGTCAGGGGGGTGGGAACACTGAAGCTTTCTTT,CASSQGGGNTEAFF
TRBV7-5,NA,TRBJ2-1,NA,TGTGTCAGAAGCGACCGGGACTCAGGCAATGAGCAGTTCTTC,CVRSDRDSGNEQFF
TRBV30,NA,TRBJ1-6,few,TGTGCCTGGAGTTTGGAGACGGGCTATAATTCACCCCTCCACTTT,CAWSLETGYNSPLHF
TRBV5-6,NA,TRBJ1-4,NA,TGTGCCAGCAGCTTGCCCGTTGGCAGGGCGGGGAAAAAACTGTTTTTT,CASSLPVGRAGKKLFF
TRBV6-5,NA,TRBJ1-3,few,TGTGCCAGCAGTTACTCGGTTGCGGGAAATGGAAACACCATATATTTT,CASSYSVAGNGNTIYF
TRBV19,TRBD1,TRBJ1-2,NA,TGTGCCAGTAGTATAGCGGTGGACAGGGAAGACGGCTACACCTTC,CASSIAVDREDGYTF
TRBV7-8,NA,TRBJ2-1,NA,TGTGCCAGCAGCTTAGGAGGGTGGCATGAGCAGTTCTTC,CASSLGGWHEQFF
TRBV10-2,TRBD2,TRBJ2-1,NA,TGCGCCAGCAGTGGCCGGGGGGGCCAAACTTATGAGCAGTTCTTC,CASSGRGGQTYEQFF
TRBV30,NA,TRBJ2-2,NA,TGTGCCTGGAGTGCCCCCCCCACCGGGGAGCTGTTTTTT,CAWSAPPTGELFF
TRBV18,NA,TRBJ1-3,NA,TGTGCCAGCTCACCACAGGATTACTCTGGAAACACCATATATTTT,CASSPQDYSGNTIYF
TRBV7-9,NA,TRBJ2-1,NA,TGTGCCAGCAGAGCTAAAACAGGATCTTCCTACAATGAGCAGTTCTTC,CASRAKTGSSYNEQFF
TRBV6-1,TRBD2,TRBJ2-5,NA,TGTGCCAGCAGTGAGAGGACTAGCGGGAGGGCAGAGACCCAGTACTTC,CASSERTSGRAETQYF
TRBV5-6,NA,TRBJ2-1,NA,TGTGCCAGCAGCCTCCCTAACAGGGCCAATGAGCAGTTCTTC,CASSLPNRANEQFF
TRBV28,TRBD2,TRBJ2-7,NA,TGTGCCAGCAGCGTCAGACTAGCGGGTTTGTTATACGAGCAGTACTTC,CASSVRLAGLLYEQYF
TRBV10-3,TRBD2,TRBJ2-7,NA,TGTGCCACCCAGACGGTAGCGGGGGCCTCCTACGAGCAGTACTTC,CATQTVAGASYEQYF
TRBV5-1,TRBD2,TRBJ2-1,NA,TGCGCCAGCATGGGGAGGGCCGAAGATAATGAGCAGTTCTTC,CASMGRAEDNEQFF
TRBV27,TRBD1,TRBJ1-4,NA,TGTGCCAGCAGTTTGGACAGGGGAATGGGTGAAAAACTGTTTTTT,CASSLDRGMGEKLFF
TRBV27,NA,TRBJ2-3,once,TGTGCCAGCAGTTTCCGGGGAACCGCAGATACGCAGTATTTT,CASSFRGTADTQYF
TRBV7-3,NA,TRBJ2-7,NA,TGTGCCAGCAGCTTAAGAAGGGGGGGATTACTTTCCTACGAGCAGTACTTC,CASSLRRGGLLSYEQYF
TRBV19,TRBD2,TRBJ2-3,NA,TGTGCCACCAGAGGACTAGCGGGAGTGGCAGATACGCAGTATTTT,CATRGLAGVADTQYF
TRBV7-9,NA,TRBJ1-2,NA,TGTGCCTGGAGTTCACGGTATGGCTACACCTTC,CAWSSRYGYTF
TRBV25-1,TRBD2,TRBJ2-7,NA,TGTGCCAGCGGGAGCGGGGGCCAGTGGTACGAGCAGTACTTC,CASGSGGQWYEQYF
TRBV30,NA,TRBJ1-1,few,TGTGCCTGGAGAATGGGGAACACTGAAGCTTTCTTT,CAWRMGNTEAFF
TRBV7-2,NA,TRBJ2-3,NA,TGTGCCAGCAGCTTAGGGCGGTTAGGACACCGCCCAGATACGCAGTATTTT,CASSLGRLGHRPDTQYF
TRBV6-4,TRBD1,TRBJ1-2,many,TGTGCCAGCAGGGGTGACAGGGAAGACTATGGCTACACCTTC,CASRGDREDYGYTF
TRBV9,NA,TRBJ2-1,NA,TGTGCCAGCAGCGTAGCTGAGGGTAGAAGAACGAGTTCCTACAATGAGCAGTTCTTC,CASSVAEGRRTSSYNEQFF
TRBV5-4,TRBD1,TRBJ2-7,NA,TGTGCCAGCAGCTTACAGGGGGATACCTACGAGCAGTACTTC,CASSLQGDTYEQYF
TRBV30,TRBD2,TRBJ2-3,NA,TGTGCCTGGAGTGTAGGGCTAGCGGGAATTACAGATACGCAGTATTTT,CAWSVGLAGITDTQYF
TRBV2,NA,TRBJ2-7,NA,TGTGCCAGCAGTGCCTTGGGGGAGCAGTACTTC,CASSALGEQYF
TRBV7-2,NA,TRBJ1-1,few,TGTGCCAGCAGTCTGGGGGGCAAAGGCACTGAAGCTTTCTTT,CASSLGGKGTEAFF
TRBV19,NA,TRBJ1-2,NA,TGTGCCAGTAGTATAGATCGCAGAGGGAGAAACTATGGCTACACCTTC,CASSIDRRGRNYGYTF
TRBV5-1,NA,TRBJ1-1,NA,TGCGCCAGTAAGCGGGGACAAACGACGAACACTGAAGCTTTCTTT,CASKRGQTTNTEAFF
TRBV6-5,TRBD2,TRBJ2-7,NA,TGTGCCAGCAGTTACATTCACGGGAGGGGCTCCTACGAGCAGTACTTC,CASSYIHGRGSYEQYF